This T cell receptor (beta chain) came from a study of OX40 agonist ivuxolimab in advanced cancers. The germline V gene encodes CDR1 SGHAT and CDR2 FQNNGV. V lost 1 base to trimming and J lost 8 bases, with 4 bases between them. This CDR3 contains 11 residues. TCRdb's copy holds only in-frame clones and misses some; the assay was immunoSEQ multiplex PCR. The sample records under 35,000 clones, around 92% being singletons. This clone was seen only once. The material sequenced was CD4+ or CD8+ T cells sorted from blood, taken in a trial of the OX40 agonist ivuxolimab. The V and J genes are TRBV11-2 and TRBJ2-3; D gene unclear. This sequence originates from an adult with an advanced solid tumor such as melanoma, head and neck, liver or kidney cancer. CDR3: CASSLGSTQYF. CDR3 nucleotide sequence: TGTGCCAGCAGCTTAGGGAGTACGCAGTATTTT.